A single sample gave rise to the 31 T cell receptor beta chains below, sequenced in a study of blood T cell repertoires in COVID-19 (dated by TCRdb to the early 2020s). Libraries came from the immunoSEQ multiplex PCR assay. The immuneACCESS repertoire file appears here via TCRdb, limited to in-frame rearrangements. These files lack a portion of the clones; in checked studies, under half of the deficit traces to unresolved V genes, and the cause of the others is not known. The sample data list approximately 100,000 clones, and more than 85% of these were observed just once. Roughly 0.99% of the sample is taken by the ten largest. The specimen was peripheral blood. Receptors originate from a man between 60 and 70 years old with acute or convalescent COVID-19.

In this sample, this clone turned up once. The chain uses TRBV18 and TRBJ2-5, with a possible D match to TRBD1 (7 bases). CDR3 length: 15 residues. CDR1 and CDR2 (germline): KGHSH, LQKENI. V was pared by 3 bases and J by 3 bases, with 14 bases between. The CDR3: CASSPRTGGKETQYF. CDR3 DNA sequence: TGTGCCAGCTCACCCCGGACAGGAGGGAAAGAGACCCAGTACTTC.

The chain joins TRBV5-1 to TRBJ2-7; 8 bases match TRBD1. Germline lookup yields CDR1 SGHRS and CDR2 YFSETQ. Trimming took 3 bases from V and 6 from J; bases not matched to a gene: 5. CDR3 length: 13 residues. The CDR3 loop is CASSWGQASEQYF. The CDR3 coding sequence is TGCGCCAGCAGCTGGGGACAGGCCTCCGAGCAGTACTTC.

This chain joins TRBV18 and TRBJ1-3, with no clear D. The V end lost 3 bases, the J end lost 4 bases, and 19 bases lay between the germline ends. The V gene's germline CDR1 is KGHSH and CDR2 LQKENI. The CDR3 is made up of 17 amino acids. CDR3 in amino acids: CASSPSPGDLIGNTIYF. CDR3 DNA sequence: TGTGCCAGCTCACCCTCACCCGGTGATCTTATAGGAAACACCATATATTTT.

The chain employs TRBV19 and TRBJ1-5; D may be TRBD1 (5 bases). Germline values: CDR1 LNHDA, CDR2 SQIVND (reference sequence). The length of the CDR3 is 14 residues. V shed 5 bases and J shed 2 bases, with 10 bases lying between them. The CDR3 here is CASSSGYGNQPQHF. Written as DNA, the CDR3 is TGTGCCAGTAGTTCAGGGTACGGCAATCAGCCCCAGCATTTT.

This chain uses TRBV29-1 with TRBJ1-1; 8 nucleotides align to TRBD1. V was clipped by 7 bases and J by 1 base; unmatched bases: 11. Germline CDR1 is SQVTM and CDR2 is ANQGSEA. The CDR3 is 15 amino acids. CDR3 in amino acids: CSACYRGTGNTEAFF. CDR3 coding DNA: TGCAGCGCCTGTTACAGGGGGACTGGGAACACTGAAGCTTTCTTT.

This clone has just one count. V usage is TRBV19 and J usage is TRBJ2-4; 9 bases match TRBD2. Germline V gene sequence: CDR1 LNHDA, CDR2 SQIVND (reference sequence). There are 17 residues in the CDR3. The V segment lost 3 bases and the J segment 5 bases; nucleotides outside the gene matches: 11. CDR3 sequence: CASSIRFLAGTQNIQYF. The CDR3 DNA follows: TGTGCCAGTAGTATTCGTTTCCTAGCGGGGACACAAAACATTCAGTACTTC.

The chain employs TRBV3-1 (or the pseudogene TRBV3-2) and TRBJ1-4, with 7 nucleotides matching TRBD1. From germline, CDR1 is LGHDT and CDR2 YNNKEL (reference sequence). The ends lost 3 bases at V and 5 bases at J; junction bases unmatched: 9. The CDR3 runs to 16 residues. The CDR3 DNA is TGTGCCAGCAGCCAGAATACAGGGGTTCCCAATGAAAAACTGTTTTTT. Translation gives CASSQNTGVPNEKLFF.

The CDR3 is CASSTSFGEQFF. In DNA, the CDR3 is TGTGCCAGCAGTACTAGTTTTGGAGAGCAGTTCTTC. The chain carries TRBV12-3 or TRBV12-4 and TRBJ2-1; D is perhaps TRBD2 (5 bases). The CDR3 sequence is 12 residues long. The V gene lost 5 bases and the J gene lost 10 bases, with 12 bases spanning the gap.

The chain recombines TRBV24-1 with TRBJ2-3; 9 nucleotides agree with TRBD2. The ends lost 5 bases at V and 4 bases at J; junction bases unmatched: 12. The CDR3 runs to 17 residues. CDR1 is KGHDR, CDR2 SFDVKD, per germline. CDR3 DNA: TGTGCCACCAGTGCTATGGGAGGTAGCGGGAGCCCAGATACGCAGTATTTT. Protein product: CATSAMGGSGSPDTQYF.

The chain links TRBV5-4 to TRBJ2-5; D is unresolved. Trimming removed 3 bases at V and 9 bases at J, with 12 bases between. Germline CDR1 SGHNT, CDR2 YYREEE (reference sequence). This CDR3 has 12 residues. The CDR3 spells CASSSLDQPQYF. The CDR3 DNA is TGTGCCAGCAGCTCCCTAGACCAGCCCCAGTACTTC.

The CDR3 loop reads CASSATGTSGDNEQFF. CDR3 in DNA: TGTGCCAGCAGTGCTACCGGGACTAGCGGGGACAATGAGCAGTTCTTC. The V and J genes are TRBV28 and TRBJ2-1, with 13 nucleotides matching TRBD2. The CDR3 spans 16 residues. V shed 5 bases, J shed 5 bases, and the junction held 6 bases outside the gene matches. Germline V gene data show CDR1 as MDHEN and CDR2 as SYDVKM. The whole variable domain, remainder taken from reference TRBV28 and TRBJ2-1, is DVKVTQSSRYLVKRTGEKVFLECVQDMDHENMFWYRQDPGLGLRLIYFSYDVKMKEKGDIPEGYSVSREKKERFSLILESASTNQTSMYLCASSATGTSGDNEQFFGPGTRLTVL.

The chain links TRBV11-3 to TRBJ2-3; possible D gene TRBD2, 5 bases. Trimming left V 5 bases short and J 1 base short, with 10 bases between. CDR1 is SGHNT, CDR2 YENEEA, per germline. This CDR3 has 14 residues. CDR3 residues: CASSPARGTDTQYF. CDR3 nucleotides: TGTGCCAGCAGCCCCGCGCGGGGCACAGATACGCAGTATTTT.

J is TRBJ1-1 and V is TRBV3-1 (or the pseudogene TRBV3-2); D is uncertain. Germline loops: CDR1 LGHDT, CDR2 YNNKEL (reference sequence). Trimming left V 4 bases short and J 2 bases short, with 8 bases between. The CDR3 loop spans 13 amino acids. As DNA, the CDR3 is TGTGCCAGCAGCCGGGAGGGTAACACTGAAGCTTTCTTT. Translation: CASSREGNTEAFF.

This chain connects TRBV20-1 to TRBJ1-4; D call uncertain. CDR1 is DFQATT and CDR2 is SNEGSKA in the germline V gene (reference sequence). V was pared by 3 bases and J by 7 bases, with 21 bases between. CDR3 length: 16 residues. Here the CDR3 reads CSASRSPGGGIEKLFF. CDR3 in DNA: TGCAGTGCTAGTAGGTCCCCAGGTGGAGGGATTGAAAAACTGTTTTTT.

This chain joins TRBV27 and TRBJ2-1; D may be TRBD1 (5 bases). CDR1 and CDR2 (germline): MNHEY, SMNVEV (reference sequence). Deletions cut 6 bases from V and 7 bases from J, with 10 bases between. The CDR3 contains 12 residues. The CDR3 DNA reads TGTGCCAGCAGGATAGGGGCGAATGAGCAGTTCTTC. This encodes CASRIGANEQFF.

The chain's CDR3 is CASSLAINRVSTPYEQYF. CDR3 bases: TGTGCCAGCAGTTTAGCCATCAACAGGGTATCAACTCCCTACGAGCAGTACTTC. V usage is TRBV27 and J usage is TRBJ2-7, with a tentative D call TRBD1 (6 bases). Germline CDR1 reads MNHEY; CDR2 reads SMNVEV (reference sequence). V was pared by 2 bases and J by 2 bases, with 22 bases between. The CDR3 is made up of 18 amino acids.

This clone appeared once. The chain employs TRBV28 and TRBJ1-4; a possible D gene is TRBD1 (6 bases). The CDR3 is 17 residues long. The ends were cut back, 2 bases at V and 6 bases at J, with 19 bases in the middle. Germline V gene sequence: CDR1 MDHEN, CDR2 SYDVKM. The CDR3 DNA sequence: TGTGCCAGCAGTTTACTTGAATCAGGGGCGACCTATGAAAAACTGTTTTTT. Protein sequence: CASSLLESGATYEKLFF.

V is TRBV30 and J is TRBJ2-7; D is unclear. Trimming removed 3 bases at V and 0 bases at J, with 6 bases between. Germline values: CDR1 GTSNPN, CDR2 SVGIG (reference sequence). The CDR3 length is 12 residues. In nucleotides, the CDR3 is TGTGCCTGGAGCGAGGCCTCCTACGAGCAGTACTTC. This translates into CAWSEASYEQYF.

The rearrangement joins TRBV29-1 to TRBJ2-7; TRBD2 matches 14 bases. This CDR3 region has 13 residues. The V gene's germline CDR1 is SQVTM and CDR2 ANQGSEA. The V segment lost 6 bases and the J segment 6 bases; nucleotides outside the gene matches: 4. The CDR3 coding sequence is TGCAGCGTACCTGGACTAGCGGGAGGCGAGCAGTACTTC. This sequence encodes CSVPGLAGGEQYF.

This rearrangement joins TRBV2 to TRBJ2-7; the match to TRBD2 covers 11 bases. The CDR3 spans 15 residues. Looked up from germline, CDR1 is SNHLY and CDR2 is FYNNEI. The trim removed 4 bases at V and 4 bases at J, leaving 6 bases unmatched. This CDR3 reads CASSALAGEWYEQYF. Here the CDR3 DNA reads TGTGCCAGCAGTGCACTAGCGGGAGAGTGGTACGAGCAGTACTTC.

V and J are TRBV27 and TRBJ1-2, with 9 bases lining up with TRBD1. V shed 6 bases and J 5 bases; nucleotides not matched to a gene: 13. CDR3 length: 16 residues. CDR1 is MNHEY, CDR2 SMNVEV, per germline (reference sequence). The CDR3 DNA reads TGTGCCAGCAGCATTGGAACAGGGGGCTTTTTGTATGGCTACACCTTC. This codes for CASSIGTGGFLYGYTF.

V usage is TRBV6-5 and J usage is TRBJ2-1, with D tentatively TRBD2 (6 bases). Trimming removed 8 bases at V and 7 bases at J, with 21 bases between. The CDR3 extends over 15 amino acids. In germline, CDR1 is MNHEY, CDR2 SVGAGI. For the CDR3, the DNA is TGTGCCAGCGAAGAACTTTGGGGGGTTCAGAATGAGCAGTTCTTC. It translates to CASEELWGVQNEQFF.

J is TRBJ1-3 and V is TRBV18; D gene unclear. V dropped 3 bases and J dropped 1 base, with 16 bases sitting between them. This CDR3 contains 17 residues. Germline V gene lookup returns CDR1 KGHSH and CDR2 LQKENI. The CDR3 sequence is CASSPPIEGVSGNTIYF. CDR3 DNA sequence: TGTGCCAGCTCACCCCCAATAGAGGGAGTATCTGGAAACACCATATATTTT.

This chain uses TRBV5-1 with TRBJ1-6; D uncertain. V lost 0 bases and J lost 10, with 11 bases in between. The CDR3 runs 14 residues. Germline loops: CDR1 SGHRS, CDR2 YFSETQ. CDR3 in DNA: TGCGCCAGCAGCTTGGCGGGAAATGAGTCACCCCTCCACTTT. Residues: CASSLAGNESPLHF.

The J gene is TRBJ2-7, the V gene TRBV9; maybe TRBD2 (5 bases). The CDR3 extends over 14 amino acids. CDR1 SGDLS and CDR2 YYNGEE come from the germline V gene. V lost 2 bases to trimming and J lost 3 bases, with 12 bases between them. The DNA of the CDR3 is TGTGCCAGCAGCGTGTCCGGGAAAGACTACGAGCAGTACTTC. This encodes CASSVSGKDYEQYF.

V is TRBV10-3 and J is TRBJ2-5, with D possibly being TRBD1 (6 bases). V lost 4 bases, J lost 1 base, and 13 bases lay in between. The germline gives CDR1 ENHRY, CDR2 SYGVKD. The CDR3 has 15 residues. The CDR3 here is CAISASGDSQETQYF. CDR3 sequence (DNA): TGTGCCATCAGTGCCTCAGGGGATAGCCAAGAGACCCAGTACTTC.

This clone was detected only a few times. This chain joins TRBV7-8 and TRBJ1-6; TRBD1 matches 7 bases. V lost 5 bases and J lost 10; bases outside the gene matches: 8. CDR1 and CDR2 (germline): SGHVS, FQNEAQ. This CDR3 has 14 residues. The CDR3 protein is CASSADRVGSPLHF. The CDR3 DNA reads TGTGCCAGCAGCGCCGACAGGGTAGGGTCACCCCTCCACTTT.

The rearrangement uses TRBV19 and TRBJ1-5; 7 bases agree with TRBD1. J was trimmed by 2 bases and V by 3 bases; bases with no gene match: 7. This CDR3 is 16 amino acids long. Germline assignment: CDR1 LNHDA and CDR2 SQIVND (reference sequence). This chain's CDR3 is CASSIIQGNRNQPQHF. In nucleotides, the CDR3 is TGTGCCAGTAGTATCATACAGGGGAACCGCAATCAGCCCCAGCATTTT.

The CDR3 sequence: CASSRQLAGVVGNTGELFF. The CDR3 DNA sequence: TGTGCCAGCAGTCGTCAACTAGCGGGAGTGGTTGGGAACACCGGGGAGCTGTTTTTT. V gene TRBV6-6 combines with J gene TRBJ2-2, with TRBD2 matching 11 bases. This CDR3 is built from 19 residues. V was pared by 5 bases and J by 1 base, with 12 bases of the junction left unmatched. Per germline, CDR1 MNHNY and CDR2 SVGAGI (reference sequence).

The gene calls are TRBV5-1 and TRBJ1-4; TRBD1 matches at 8 bases. This CDR3 is built from 17 residues. J was trimmed by 0 bases and V by 4 bases; bases with no gene match: 8. CDR1 and CDR2 (germline): SGHRS, YFSETQ. The CDR3, as DNA: TGCGCCAGCAGCCAGGGACAGGTTTTCGCAACTAATGAAAAACTGTTTTTT. Residues: CASSQGQVFATNEKLFF.

The rearrangement links TRBV7-2 to TRBJ2-5; possibly TRBD2 for D (6 bases). The CDR3 consists of 15 residues. Germline loops: CDR1 SGHTA, CDR2 FQGNSA. The germline V and J ends were trimmed by 0 bases and 5 bases, with 13 bases remaining between them. The CDR3 loop reads CASSLAGGPRETQYF. CDR3 DNA sequence: TGTGCCAGCAGCTTAGCCGGAGGGCCCAGGGAGACCCAGTACTTC.